This T cell receptor beta chain comes out of a study of blood T cell repertoires in COVID-19. The sample holds one count of this clone. With 8 bases clipped from V and 6 bases from J, the junction kept 12 bases outside the gene matches. Germline CDR1 and CDR2: SNHLY and FYNNEI. The CDR3 totals 17 residues. Libraries were prepared by immunoSEQ multiplex PCR; TCRdb keeps only in-frame clonotypes and omits some of them. The repertoire holds more than 150,000 clones, with 70% to 85% as singletons. Sequencing used peripheral blood. The TCR originated in a woman of 80 years or more with acute or convalescent COVID-19. The chain links TRBV2 to TRBJ2-5, with 16 bases lining up with TRBD2. CDR3: CASRAGLAGGRMKTQYF. The CDR3 DNA follows: TGTGCCAGCCGGGCGGGACTAGCGGGGGGGAGGATGAAGACCCAGTACTTC.